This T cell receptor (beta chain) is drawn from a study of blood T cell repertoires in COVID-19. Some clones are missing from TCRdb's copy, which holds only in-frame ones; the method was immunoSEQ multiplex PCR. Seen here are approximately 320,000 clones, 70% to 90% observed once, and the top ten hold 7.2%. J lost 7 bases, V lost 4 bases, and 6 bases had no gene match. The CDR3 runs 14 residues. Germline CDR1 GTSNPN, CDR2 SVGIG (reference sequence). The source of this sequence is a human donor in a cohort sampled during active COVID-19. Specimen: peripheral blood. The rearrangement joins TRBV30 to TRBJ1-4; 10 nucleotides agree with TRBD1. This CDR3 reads CAWKYDRGPEKLFF. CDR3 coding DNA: TGTGCCTGGAAATATGACAGGGGGCCTGAAAAACTGTTTTTT.